These 28 T cell receptor beta chains were all obtained from the same sample, sequenced in a study of cytomegalovirus exposure and HLA in healthy donors. The PCR was carried out with 60 Vbeta primers and 13 Jbeta primers. Assay: immunoSEQ multiplex PCR; the TCRdb copy retains only in-frame clones and omits some. The table has tens of thousands of clones, under 80% seen once. Material for sequencing was PBMCs. The receptor source for this set is a male donor in good health and CMV-seropositive.

This clone came up a few times. DNA of the CDR3: TGTGCCAGCGCACGCGGGGGCGCGGGTTCACCCCTCCACTTT. Translating gives CASARGGAGSPLHF. The V gene is TRBV6-5, the J gene TRBJ1-6, with a weak D call TRBD1 (6 bases). Germline CDR1 is MNHEY and CDR2 is SVGAGI. The ends were cut back, 8 bases at V and 9 bases at J, with 17 bases in the middle. This CDR3 has 14 residues.

This chain joins TRBV6-1 and TRBJ2-7, with 8 positions matching TRBD1. Germline V gene data show CDR1 as MNHNS and CDR2 as SASEGT. With V trimmed by 5 bases and J by 0 bases, 3 bases remained unmatched. The CDR3 length is 14 residues. In DNA form, the CDR3 reads TGTGCCAGCAGTCGAGACAGGGGCTCCTACGAGCAGTACTTC. Translating it yields CASSRDRGSYEQYF.

The rearrangement joins TRBV5-4 to TRBJ2-2, with a tentative D call TRBD2 (5 bases). V was pared by 5 bases and J by 4 bases, with 15 bases between. Per the germline V gene, CDR1 is SGHNT and CDR2 is YYREEE (reference sequence). The CDR3 contains 15 residues. The CDR3 loop is CASSSPGGLTGELFF. CDR3 DNA sequence: TGTGCCAGCAGTAGTCCCGGCGGGCTCACCGGGGAGCTGTTTTTT.

The rearrangement links TRBV28 to TRBJ2-7; possibly TRBD2 for D (5 bases). Germline V CDR1 and CDR2: MDHEN, SYDVKM. V dropped 6 bases and J dropped 6 bases, with 12 bases sitting between them. The CDR3 runs 12 residues. CDR3 sequence: CASSPGGFEQYF. Here the CDR3 DNA reads TGTGCCAGCAGCCCCGGCGGGTTCGAGCAGTACTTC.

The chain recombines TRBV28 with TRBJ2-3; 8 bases agree with TRBD2. CDR1 is MDHEN and CDR2 is SYDVKM in the germline V gene. This CDR3 contains 16 residues. The J segment lost 4 bases and the V segment lost 4 bases, leaving 10 bases of the junction unmatched. CDR3 region: CASSSGLAWGSDTQYF. The CDR3, as DNA: TGTGCCAGCAGTTCCGGACTAGCTTGGGGGTCAGATACGCAGTATTTT.

This chain joins TRBV11-2 and TRBJ2-1; 8 bases are a match to TRBD1. Germline CDR1 SGHAT, CDR2 FQNNGV. The CDR3 length is 14 residues. V trimming: 4 bases; J trimming: 9 bases; junction bases outside the gene matches: 8. CDR3 bases: TGTGCCAGCAGCTCGGGACAGGTAAATGGTGAGCAGTTCTTC. Translated: CASSSGQVNGEQFF.

This clone was detected only a few times. Other DNA sequences in the same sample also yield this CDR3. This chain uses TRBV19 with TRBJ1-1; D is unclear. The V gene lost 1 base and the J gene lost 1 base, with 4 bases spanning the gap. The CDR3 contains 13 residues. Germline assignment: CDR1 LNHDA and CDR2 SQIVND (reference sequence). The CDR3 nucleotides are TGTGCCAGTAGTATAGGAGGGAACACTGAAGCTTTCTTT. Translated: CASSIGGNTEAFF.

The CDR3 reads CASSPRRGQPQHF. The CDR3 nucleotides read TGTGCCAGCAGCCCCCGGCGGGGTCAGCCCCAGCATTTT. The chain combines TRBV6-5 with TRBJ1-5; D ambiguous. This CDR3 region has 13 residues. V was trimmed by 6 bases and J by 6 bases, leaving 12 bases between them. Germline loops: CDR1 MNHEY, CDR2 SVGAGI.

This sequence joins TRBV29-1 and TRBJ2-2; D is perhaps TRBD2 (7 bases). The germline gives CDR1 SQVTM, CDR2 ANQGSEA. CDR3 length equals 15 residues. V was pared by 6 bases and J by 1 base, with 15 bases between. The CDR3 sequence is CSVWGGRGNTGELFF. The CDR3 coding sequence is TGCAGCGTGTGGGGGGGCAGGGGGAACACCGGGGAGCTGTTTTTT.

The chain links TRBV2 to TRBJ1-5; D is ambiguous. There are 13 residues in the CDR3. Germline loops: CDR1 SNHLY, CDR2 FYNNEI. Trimming shortened V by 8 bases and J by 3 bases, and 11 bases separated the two germline ends. The DNA of the CDR3 is TGTGCCAGCCACCGGGAGCCCAATCAGCCCCAGCATTTT. Its translation: CASHREPNQPQHF. Looking up the rest from reference TRBV2 and TRBJ1-5 gives the full variable domain: EPEVTQTPSHQVTQMGQEVILRCVPISNHLYFYWYRQILGQKVEFLVSFYNNEISEKSEIFDDQFSVERPDGSNFTLKIRSTKLEDSAMYFCASHREPNQPQHFGDGTRLSIL.

The rearrangement joins TRBV18 to TRBJ1-5; the D is unclear. The V and J ends lost 2 bases and 4 bases respectively, with 12 bases between them. The CDR3 runs 15 residues. CDR1 is KGHSH, CDR2 LQKENI, per germline. Here the CDR3 DNA reads TGTGCCAGCTCACCATTCGAGGGTCCTAATCAGCCCCAGCATTTT. It yields the protein CASSPFEGPNQPQHF.

The V and J genes are TRBV5-6 and TRBJ1-3; D is perhaps TRBD1 (5 bases). This CDR3 has 17 amino acids. Per the germline V gene, CDR1 is SGHDT and CDR2 is YYEEEE. V was pared by 4 bases and J by 2 bases, with 19 bases between. As DNA, the CDR3 is TGTGCCAGCAGCGCCTTTACCCGGGGGGGGGCTGGAAACACCATATATTTT. It yields the protein CASSAFTRGGAGNTIYF.

V gene TRBV27 combines with J gene TRBJ2-5, with D tentatively TRBD2 (6 bases). Per the germline V gene, CDR1 is MNHEY and CDR2 is SMNVEV (reference sequence). V gave up 5 bases and J gave up 5 bases, with 15 bases separating them. The CDR3 is made up of 14 amino acids. CDR3 sequence (DNA): TGTGCCAGCAGTACACTACTAGCATTGGAGACCCAGTACTTC. Translating it yields CASSTLLALETQYF.

This rearrangement joins TRBV7-9 to TRBJ1-5; no clear D. The CDR3 covers 16 residues. Trimming removed 1 base from V and 6 bases from J, with 16 bases in between. In germline, CDR1 is SEHNR, CDR2 FQNEAQ (reference sequence). The CDR3, as DNA: TGTGCCAGCAGCTTAGTGGGCGGGGAGACTCCTCAGCCCCAGCATTTT. It yields the protein CASSLVGGETPQPQHF.

V is TRBV19 and J is TRBJ1-2; D unclear. Trimming stripped 7 bases from V and 0 bases from J, with 12 bases between. Per the germline V gene, CDR1 is LNHDA and CDR2 is SQIVND (reference sequence). CDR3 size: 14 residues. This CDR3 reads CASNPPEANYGYTF. CDR3 DNA: TGTGCCAGTAACCCCCCGGAGGCTAACTATGGCTACACCTTC.

The V gene is TRBV9, the J gene TRBJ1-1; D may be TRBD1 (5 bases). CDR1 and CDR2 from the germline V gene are SGDLS and YYNGEE. V lost 4 bases and J 5 bases, leaving 12 bases between the germline ends. CDR3 length equals 13 residues. CDR3: CASSPHRGTEAFF. The CDR3 coding sequence is TGTGCCAGCAGCCCCCACCGGGGGACTGAAGCTTTCTTT.

This clone was seen a handful of times. The gene calls are TRBV2 and TRBJ1-2; 7 bases agree with TRBD1. The CDR3 totals 14 residues. Germline CDR1 SNHLY, CDR2 FYNNEI. V shed 6 bases, J shed 4 bases, and the junction held 8 bases outside the gene matches. This CDR3 reads CASSRGQPFYGYTF. The CDR3 DNA is TGTGCCAGCAGCCGGGGACAGCCTTTCTATGGCTACACCTTC. Complete variable domain (other parts from reference TRBV2 and TRBJ1-2): EPEVTQTPSHQVTQMGQEVILRCVPISNHLYFYWYRQILGQKVEFLVSFYNNEISEKSEIFDDQFSVERPDGSNFTLKIRSTKLEDSAMYFCASSRGQPFYGYTFGSGTRLTVV.

This chain uses TRBV5-1 with TRBJ2-7, with D perhaps matching TRBD2 (6 bases). V dropped 0 bases and J dropped 3 bases, with 10 bases sitting between them. Germline CDR1 reads SGHRS; CDR2 reads YFSETQ. There are 14 residues in the CDR3. CDR3: CASSLGAGGYEQYF. CDR3 bases: TGCGCCAGCAGCTTGGGAGCGGGCGGCTACGAGCAGTACTTC.

V is TRBV5-6 and J is TRBJ2-1; TRBD2 matches at 14 bases. CDR3 length: 17 amino acids. Germline V gene lookup returns CDR1 SGHDT and CDR2 YYEEEE. V trimming: 0 bases; J trimming: 8 bases; junction bases outside the gene matches: 7. The CDR3 DNA follows: TGTGCCAGCAGCTTGGAGGGAGGGACTAGCGGGAGTGATGAGCAGTTCTTC. It encodes CASSLEGGTSGSDEQFF.

The chain carries TRBV6-5 and TRBJ1-1; D not certain. Trimming pared 5 bases from V and 2 bases from J, leaving 15 bases between. CDR3 length: 15 residues. Per the germline V gene, CDR1 is MNHEY and CDR2 is SVGAGI. For the CDR3, the DNA is TGTGCCAGCAGTGGCCTGGACTCCATCAACACTGAAGCTTTCTTT. Its translation is CASSGLDSINTEAFF.

The table lists this clone with a few counts. The chain is built from TRBV5-4 and TRBJ1-1; D remains unclear. Germline V gene sequence: CDR1 SGHNT, CDR2 YYREEE (reference sequence). The ends were cut back, 2 bases at V and 4 bases at J, with 12 bases in the middle. The CDR3 contains 14 residues. The CDR3 sequence is CASSFRGGITEAFF. In DNA, the CDR3 is TGTGCCAGCAGCTTTAGAGGAGGGATCACTGAAGCTTTCTTT.

This sequence joins TRBV9 and TRBJ2-3, with unresolved D. Trimming took off 2 bases at V and 2 bases at J, with 12 bases between the two ends. There are 15 residues in the CDR3. Germline V gene data show CDR1 as SGDLS and CDR2 as YYNGEE. CDR3 bases: TGTGCCAGCAGCGTCCGACTTGGGTACACAGATACGCAGTATTTT. This codes for CASSVRLGYTDTQYF.

The V and J genes are TRBV6-5 and TRBJ2-7; TRBD1 aligns across 9 bases. V was clipped by 0 bases and J by 5 bases; unmatched bases: 8. There are 16 residues in the CDR3. Germline CDR1 MNHEY, CDR2 SVGAGI. The CDR3 DNA sequence: TGTGCCAGCAGTTACTCGAGCCCGCGACAGGGGGACGAGCAGTACTTC. This codes for CASSYSSPRQGDEQYF.

This chain connects TRBV6-6 to TRBJ2-7; possibly TRBD1 for D (5 bases). From germline, CDR1 is MNHNY and CDR2 SVGAGI (reference sequence). The CDR3 is made up of 11 amino acids. V lost 6 bases, J lost 2 bases, and 5 bases lay in between. The DNA for the CDR3 is TGTGCCAGCAGCAGGGCCTACGAGCAGTACTTC. Its protein product is CASSRAYEQYF.

The rearrangement joins TRBV5-5 to TRBJ1-1, with TRBD1 identical over 7 bases. The CDR3 consists of 15 residues. The V and J ends lost 3 bases and 6 bases, in that order; junction bases with no gene match: 11. The germline gives CDR1 SGHKS, CDR2 YYEKEE (reference sequence). CDR3 sequence (DNA): TGTGCCAGCAGCTCACAGACAGGGAATCACGCTGAAGCTTTCTTT. Translated: CASSSQTGNHAEAFF.

The rearrangement joins TRBV21-1 to TRBJ2-2; the table names TRBD2, a call not compared with the DNA. TRBV21-1 is an annotated pseudogene. The CDR3 totals 19 residues. CDR3 in amino acids: CASSTWGLAGGTHTGELFF. The CDR3, as DNA: TGTGCCAGCAGCACCTGGGGACTAGCGGGAGGGACGCACACCGGGGAGCTGTTTTTT.

Remarks on this clone: One end of the junction fails to match germline, which may point to a read error. V and J are TRBV10-3 and TRBJ1-3; D remains unclear. CDR1 is ENHRY and CDR2 is SYGVKD in the germline V gene. CDR3 length: 15 residues. The CDR3 region has the DNA TGTGCCGTCAGTGTATCTGAGAGCTCTGGAAACACCATATATTTT. This encodes CAVSVSESSGNTIYF.

The J gene is TRBJ1-5, the V gene TRBV4-1; TRBD1 matches at 9 bases. Germline trimming cut 0 bases from V and 15 bases from J; bases unmatched to any gene: 12. The CDR3 spans 15 residues. Per germline, CDR1 MGHRA and CDR2 YSYEKL. CDR3: CASSQDPGGQGKMHF. The CDR3 DNA reads TGCGCCAGCAGCCAAGATCCCGGAGGACAGGGGAAGATGCATTTT.